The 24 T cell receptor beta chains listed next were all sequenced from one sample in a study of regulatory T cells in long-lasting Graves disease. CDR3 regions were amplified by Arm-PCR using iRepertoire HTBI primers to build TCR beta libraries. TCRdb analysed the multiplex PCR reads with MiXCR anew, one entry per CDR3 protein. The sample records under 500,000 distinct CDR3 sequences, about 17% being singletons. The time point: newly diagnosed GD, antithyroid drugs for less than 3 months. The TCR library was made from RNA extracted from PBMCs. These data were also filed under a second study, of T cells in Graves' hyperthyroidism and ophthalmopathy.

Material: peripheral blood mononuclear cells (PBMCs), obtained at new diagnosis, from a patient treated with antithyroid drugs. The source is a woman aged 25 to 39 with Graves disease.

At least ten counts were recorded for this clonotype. In DNA form, the CDR3 reads TGTGCCAGCAGCTTAAAACAGCGGGGGAGCTCCTACAATGAGCAGTTCTTC. This translates into CASSLKQRGSSYNEQFF. The gene calls are TRBV7-8 and TRBJ2-1; 8 nucleotides align to TRBD2. With 2 bases clipped from V and 0 bases from J, the junction kept 6 bases outside the gene matches. This CDR3 region has 17 residues. Germline CDR1 reads SGHVS; CDR2 reads FQNEAQ.

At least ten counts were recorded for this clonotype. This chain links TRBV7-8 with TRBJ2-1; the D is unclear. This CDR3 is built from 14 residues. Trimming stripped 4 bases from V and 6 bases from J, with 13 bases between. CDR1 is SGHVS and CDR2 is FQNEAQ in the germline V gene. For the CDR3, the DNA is TGTGCCAGCAGCTCCCCCCGTGGGCGCAATGAGCAGTTCTTC. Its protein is CASSSPRGRNEQFF.

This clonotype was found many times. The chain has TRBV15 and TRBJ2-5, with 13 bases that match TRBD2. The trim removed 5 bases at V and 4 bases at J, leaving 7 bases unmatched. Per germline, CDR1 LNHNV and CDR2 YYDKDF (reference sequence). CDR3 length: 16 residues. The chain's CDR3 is CATSGQGLAGSETQYF. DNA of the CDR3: TGTGCCACCAGCGGTCAGGGACTAGCGGGATCAGAGACCCAGTACTTC.

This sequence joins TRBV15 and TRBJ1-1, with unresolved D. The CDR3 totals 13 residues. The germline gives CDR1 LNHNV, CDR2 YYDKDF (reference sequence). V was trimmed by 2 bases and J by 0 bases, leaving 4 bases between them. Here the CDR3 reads CATSRLLNTEAFF. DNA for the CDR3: TGTGCCACCAGCAGACTCCTGAACACTGAAGCTTTCTTT. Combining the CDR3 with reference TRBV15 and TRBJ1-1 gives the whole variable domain DAMVIQNPRYQVTQFGKPVTLSCSQTLNHNVMYWYQQKSSQAPKLLFHYYDKDFNNEADTPDNFQSRRPNTSFCFLDIRSPGLGDTAMYLCATSRLLNTEAFFGQGTRLTVV.

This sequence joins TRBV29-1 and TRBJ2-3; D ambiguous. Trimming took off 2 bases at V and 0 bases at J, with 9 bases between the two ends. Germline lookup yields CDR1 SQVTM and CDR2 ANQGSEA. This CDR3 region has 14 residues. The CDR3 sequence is CSVEKGKSTDTQYF. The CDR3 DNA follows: TGCAGCGTTGAAAAGGGAAAAAGCACAGATACGCAGTATTTT.

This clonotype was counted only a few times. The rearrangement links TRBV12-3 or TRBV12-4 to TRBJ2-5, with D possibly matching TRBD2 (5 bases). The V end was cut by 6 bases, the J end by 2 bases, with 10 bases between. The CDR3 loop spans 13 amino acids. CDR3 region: CASRISVQETQYF. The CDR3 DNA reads TGTGCCAGCAGGATTAGCGTTCAAGAGACCCAGTACTTC.

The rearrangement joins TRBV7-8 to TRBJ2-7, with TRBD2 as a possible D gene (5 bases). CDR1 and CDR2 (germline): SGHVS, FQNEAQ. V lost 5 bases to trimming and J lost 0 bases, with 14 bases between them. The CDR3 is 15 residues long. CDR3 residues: CASSPGGYVSYEQYF. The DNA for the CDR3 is TGTGCCAGCAGCCCAGGAGGCTACGTCTCCTACGAGCAGTACTTC.

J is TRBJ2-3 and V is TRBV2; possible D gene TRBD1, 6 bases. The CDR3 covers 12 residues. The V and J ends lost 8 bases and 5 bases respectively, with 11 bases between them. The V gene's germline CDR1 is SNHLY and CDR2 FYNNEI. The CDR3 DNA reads TGTGCCAGCCGAGGGGGTAGAGATACGCAGTATTTT. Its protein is CASRGGRDTQYF.

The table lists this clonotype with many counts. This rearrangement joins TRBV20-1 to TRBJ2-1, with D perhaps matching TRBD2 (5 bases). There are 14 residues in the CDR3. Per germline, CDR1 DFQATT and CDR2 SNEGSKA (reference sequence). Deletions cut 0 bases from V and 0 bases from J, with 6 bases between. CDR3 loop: CSARESGSYNEQFF. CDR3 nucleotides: TGCAGTGCTAGAGAAAGCGGCTCCTACAATGAGCAGTTCTTC.

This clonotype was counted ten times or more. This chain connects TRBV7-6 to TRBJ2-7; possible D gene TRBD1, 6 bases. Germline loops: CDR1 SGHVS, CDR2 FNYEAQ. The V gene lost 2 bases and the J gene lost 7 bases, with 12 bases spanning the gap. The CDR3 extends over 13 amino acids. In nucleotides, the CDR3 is TGTGCCAGCAGCTTATCCGAAGGGGGAGAGCAGTACTTC. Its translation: CASSLSEGGEQYF.

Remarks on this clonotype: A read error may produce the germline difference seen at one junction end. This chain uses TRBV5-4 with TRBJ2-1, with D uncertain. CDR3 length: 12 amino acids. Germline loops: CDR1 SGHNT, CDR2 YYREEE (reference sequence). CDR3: CASSFPRNEQFF. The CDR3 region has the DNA TGCGCCAGCAGCTTTCCTCGGAATGAGCAGTTCTTC. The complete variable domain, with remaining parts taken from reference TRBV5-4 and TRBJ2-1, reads ETGVTQSPTHLIKTRGQQVTLRCSSQSGHNTVSWYQQALGQGPQFIFQYYREEENGRGNFPPRFSGLQFPNYSSELNVNALELDDSALYLCASSFPRNEQFFGPGTRLTVL.

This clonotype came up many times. For the CDR3, the DNA is TGTGCCAATTCTCAACTAGCGGGAGACAATGAGCAGTTCTTC. This gives the protein CANSQLAGDNEQFF. The rearrangement links TRBV6-1 to TRBJ2-1; 11 nucleotides align to TRBD2. J was trimmed by 5 bases and V by 10 bases; bases with no gene match: 7. Germline CDR1 MNHNS, CDR2 SASEGT. The CDR3 consists of 14 residues.

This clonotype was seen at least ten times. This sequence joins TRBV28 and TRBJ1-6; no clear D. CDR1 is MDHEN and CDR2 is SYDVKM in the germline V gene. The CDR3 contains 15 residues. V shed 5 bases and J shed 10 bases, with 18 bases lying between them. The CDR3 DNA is TGTGCCAGCAGTCCCCGTGATGTGGCTGGGTCACCCCTCCACTTT. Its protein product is CASSPRDVAGSPLHF.

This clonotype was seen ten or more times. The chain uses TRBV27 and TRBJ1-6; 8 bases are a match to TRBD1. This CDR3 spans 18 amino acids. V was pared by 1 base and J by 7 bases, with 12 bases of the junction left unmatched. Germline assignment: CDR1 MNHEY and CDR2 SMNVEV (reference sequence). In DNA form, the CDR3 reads TGTGCCAGCAGTTTATACCCGACAGGGGAAGGTGGCAATTCACCCCTCCACTTT. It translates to CASSLYPTGEGGNSPLHF.

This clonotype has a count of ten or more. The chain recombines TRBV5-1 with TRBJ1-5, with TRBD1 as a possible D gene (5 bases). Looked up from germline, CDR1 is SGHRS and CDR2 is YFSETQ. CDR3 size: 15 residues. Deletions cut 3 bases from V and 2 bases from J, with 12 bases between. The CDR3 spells CASSWGPVGNQPQHF. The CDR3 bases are TGCGCCAGCAGCTGGGGCCCCGTCGGCAATCAGCCCCAGCATTTT.

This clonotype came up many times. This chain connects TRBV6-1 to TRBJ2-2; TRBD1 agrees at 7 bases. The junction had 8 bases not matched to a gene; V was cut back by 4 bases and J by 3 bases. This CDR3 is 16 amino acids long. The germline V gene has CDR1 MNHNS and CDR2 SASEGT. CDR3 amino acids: CASSGRQGSDTGELFF. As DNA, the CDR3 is TGTGCCAGCAGTGGGCGACAGGGTTCGGACACCGGGGAGCTGTTTTTT.

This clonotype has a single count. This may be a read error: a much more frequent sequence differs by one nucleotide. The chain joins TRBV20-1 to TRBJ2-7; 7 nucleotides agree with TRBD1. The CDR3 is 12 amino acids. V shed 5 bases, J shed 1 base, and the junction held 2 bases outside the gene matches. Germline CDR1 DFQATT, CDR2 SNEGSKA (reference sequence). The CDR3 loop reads CSAGDSSYEQYF. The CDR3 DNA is TGCAGTGCTGGGGACAGTTCCTACGAGCAGTACTTC.

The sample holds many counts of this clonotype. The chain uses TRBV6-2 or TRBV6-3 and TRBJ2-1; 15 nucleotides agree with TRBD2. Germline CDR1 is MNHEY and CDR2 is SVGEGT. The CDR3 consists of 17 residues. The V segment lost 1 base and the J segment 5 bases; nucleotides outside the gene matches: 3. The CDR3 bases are TGTGCCAGCAGTTACTGGACTAGCGGGAGGGCCGACAATGAGCAGTTCTTC. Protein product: CASSYWTSGRADNEQFF.

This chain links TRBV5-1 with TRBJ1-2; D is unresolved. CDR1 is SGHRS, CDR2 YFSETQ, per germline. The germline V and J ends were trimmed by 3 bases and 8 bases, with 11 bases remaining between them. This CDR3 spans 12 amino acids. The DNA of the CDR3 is TGCGCCAGCAGCTACGACAAGGGAGGCTACACCTTC. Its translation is CASSYDKGGYTF.

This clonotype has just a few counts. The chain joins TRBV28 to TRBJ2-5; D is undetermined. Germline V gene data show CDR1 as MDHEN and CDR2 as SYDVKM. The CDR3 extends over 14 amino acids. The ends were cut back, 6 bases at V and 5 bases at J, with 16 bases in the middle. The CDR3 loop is CASSRSAIEETQYF. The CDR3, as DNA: TGTGCCAGCAGCAGGTCGGCCATAGAGGAGACCCAGTACTTC.

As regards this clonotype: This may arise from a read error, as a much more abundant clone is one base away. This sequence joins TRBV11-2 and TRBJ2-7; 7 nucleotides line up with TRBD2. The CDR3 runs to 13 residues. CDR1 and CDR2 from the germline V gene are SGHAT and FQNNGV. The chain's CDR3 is CASSLGREDEQSF. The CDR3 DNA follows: TGTGCCAGCAGCTTAGGACGGGAGGACGAGCAGTCCTTC.

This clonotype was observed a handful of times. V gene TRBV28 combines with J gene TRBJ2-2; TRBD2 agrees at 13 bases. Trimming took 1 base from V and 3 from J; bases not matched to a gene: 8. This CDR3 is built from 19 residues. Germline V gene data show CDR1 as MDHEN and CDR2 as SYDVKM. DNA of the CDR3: TGTGCCAGCAGTTTATTTGTGACTAGCGGGAGGCCGGACACCGGGGAGCTGTTTTTT. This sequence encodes CASSLFVTSGRPDTGELFF. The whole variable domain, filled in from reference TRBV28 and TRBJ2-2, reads DVKVTQSSRYLVKRTGEKVFLECVQDMDHENMFWYRQDPGLGLRLIYFSYDVKMKEKGDIPEGYSVSREKKERFSLILESASTNQTSMYLCASSLFVTSGRPDTGELFFGEGSRLTVL.

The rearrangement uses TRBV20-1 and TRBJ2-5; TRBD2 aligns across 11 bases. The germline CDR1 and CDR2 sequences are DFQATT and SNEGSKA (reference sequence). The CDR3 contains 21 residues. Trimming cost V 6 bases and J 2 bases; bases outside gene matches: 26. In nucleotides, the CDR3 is TGCAGTGCCGAAGGGGGACTAGCGGAACTCTGGGGGAGTCGAGTACAAGAGACCCAGTACTTC. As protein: CSAEGGLAELWGSRVQETQYF.

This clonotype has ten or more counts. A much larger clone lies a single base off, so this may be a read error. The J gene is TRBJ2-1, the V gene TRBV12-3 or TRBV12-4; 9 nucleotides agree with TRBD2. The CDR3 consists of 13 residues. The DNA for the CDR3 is TGTACCAGCGGACTAGCGACCTACAATGAGCAGTTCTTC. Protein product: CTSGLATYNEQFF.